This TCR beta chain appears in the sequencing data of a study of tumor-infiltrating lymphocytes in primary liver carcinoma. The researchers obtained blood RNA from unsorted whole blood and also extracted germline DNA. Chronic HBV infection was present, with no prior treatment. This clonotype was detected only once. This may come from a read error, since a much larger clone is one base off. The investigators made TCR beta cDNA from approximately 0.5 ug total RNA, using a constant-region primer. Three nested multiplex PCR rounds of slightly modified ARM-PCR generated TCR beta libraries. TCRdb fed the multiplex PCR reads into MiXCR, producing one record per CDR3 protein. This repertoire shows approximately 340,000 distinct CDR3 sequences, approximately 65% found once; its top ten account for roughly 6%. The sample was peripheral blood. The receptor was derived from a man aged 40-50 years with primary liver carcinoma and hepatitis B virus infection.

The CDR3 here is CANSYSSGSRMGNIQYF. In nucleotides, the CDR3 is TGTGCCAACAGTTACTCTAGCGGGAGTAGAATGGGGAACATTCAGTACTTC. The chain combines TRBV6-5 with TRBJ2-4, with 10 bases matching TRBD2. Germline CDR1 is MNHEY and CDR2 is SVGAGI. The CDR3 has 17 residues.